This T cell receptor (beta chain) was sequenced in a study of cytomegalovirus exposure and HLA in healthy donors. The table lists this clone with a few counts. The CDR3 is 15 residues long. V lost 5 bases to trimming and J lost 5 bases, with 18 bases between them. Germline V gene data show CDR1 as WNHNN and CDR2 as SYGVQD (reference sequence). 13 Jbeta primers and 60 Vbeta primers were used for the PCR. Generated by immunoSEQ multiplex PCR, the TCRdb table keeps only in-frame clones and is missing some. The sample shows roughly 160,000 clones, around 74% of them seen only once. The source of this sequence is a female donor in good health and CMV-seronegative. This chain links TRBV10-1 with TRBJ1-1; the D gene is possibly TRBD1 (6 bases). The sample taken for sequencing was PBMCs. The CDR3 DNA is TGCGCCAGCAGTTCCCTTCGGACAGTCAGAACTGAAGCTTTCTTT. Its protein product is CASSSLRTVRTEAFF.